This TCR beta chain appears in the sequencing data of a study of T cell repertoires in cytomegalovirus infection. Study at large: Used in the study were CMV epitopes, some recently identified and HLA-C-restricted, others well-studied and HLA-B-restricted. Indications came from public TCR beta signatures; they pointed to CMV infection and to a matching HLA type.

Notes on this clonotype: Its matching antigen is unknown.

MiXCR, applied by TCRdb to the reads, yields one record per CDR3 protein. The table includes fewer than 850,000 distinct CDR3 sequences, just under 30% detected once. Study results and caveats: HLA-C-restricted CMV clonotypes gave the most frequent clonotype in two of eight donors. Totalled public TCR beta family frequency picked out people who carried CMV plus the relevant HLA.

In germline, CDR1 is SNHLY, CDR2 FYNNEI. The CDR3 sequence is 17 residues long. The V end was cut by 0 bases, the J end by 5 bases, with 20 bases between. This chain joins TRBV2 and TRBJ2-7; no reliable D call. Source: cultured CD8+ T cells from PBMCs, taken from culture after CMV antigen stimulation. The receptor's source is a human donor in good health (CMV status not recorded). Some clones in this sample may be carry-over from other donors' samples. CDR3 DNA: TGTGCCAGCAGTGAAGCGCTTTTCCAGGTTCCTGGGAACGAGCAGTACTTC. Translated: CASSEALFQVPGNEQYF.